The rows below give T cell receptor beta chains drawn from one sample of a study of response to subunit inactivated influenza vaccine. TCRdb analysed the RT-PCR reads with MiXCR anew, one entry per CDR3 protein. The table records about 520,000 distinct CDR3 sequences, 6% to 9% of them present only once. Material: PBMCs from blood, obtained about 24 months after vaccination. These TCRs come from a man between 50 and 75 years old who received an inactivated influenza vaccine. The CDR3 runs from the conserved cysteine through the conserved F or W. Fields, in order: D gene, clone size, CDR3 length, V gene, J gene, CDR3 DNA, CDR3 protein. The D gene is left open where the match is weak. Size values are once, few and many counts, or a class for expanded clones, and some rows have none.

>.|.|13|TRBV12-3/TRBV12-4|TRBJ2-7
TGTGCCAGCAGTTTTGGACCCGCCTACGAGCAGTACTTC
CASSFGPAYEQYF
>.|many|13|TRBV4-3|TRBJ1-1
TGCGCCAGCAGCCAAGATAATAGGCAACAAGCTTTCTTT
CASSQDNRQQAFF
>.|many|13|TRBV14|TRBJ1-1
TGTGCCAGCAGCTTTAACATGAACACTGAAGCTTTCTTT
CASSFNMNTEAFF
>.|many|14|TRBV12-3/TRBV12-4|TRBJ2-7
TGTGCCAGCAGTTTAAGGGCGGAGACCTACGAGCAGTACTTC
CASSLRAETYEQYF
>TRBD1|few|15|TRBV4-1|TRBJ1-1
TGCGCCAGCAGCCGGACAGGGACACAGAACACTGAAGCTTTCTTT
CASSRTGTQNTEAFF
>.|few|14|TRBV4-2|TRBJ1-5
TGTGCCAGCAGCCAAGAGGGGGCCCGACAGCCCCAGCATTTT
CASSQEGARQPQHF
>TRBD1|few|16|TRBV4-2|TRBJ1-4
TGTGCCAGCAGCCAAGATATGTCCTACAGGGGTGAAAAACTGTTTTTT
CASSQDMSYRGEKLFF
>.|few|16|TRBV28|TRBJ2-4
TGTGCCAGCAGTTCCCCAGGGAGGCAGGGCTTCAACATTCAGTACTTC
CASSSPGRQGFNIQYF
>.|.|15|TRBV5-1|TRBJ2-2
TGCGCCAGCAGCTTGGAATCTCGGAACACCGGGGAGCTGTTTTTT
CASSLESRNTGELFF
>.|many|13|TRBV12-3/TRBV12-4|TRBJ2-1
TGTGCCAGCAGTTTTGGGGGCTCCAATGAGCAGTTCTTC
CASSFGGSNEQFF
>.|.|13|TRBV24-1|TRBJ2-3
TGTGCCACCAGCCAAACAGGGTTAGATACGCAGTATTTT
CATSQTGLDTQYF
>.|few|11|TRBV7-2|TRBJ2-1
TGTGCCAGCAGCTCAGGGGGGACGGAACACTTC
CASSSGGTEHF
>.|few|14|TRBV7-9|TRBJ2-1
TGTGCCAGCAGTACTAGTCCGGACTACAATGAGCAGTTCTTC
CASSTSPDYNEQFF
>.|few|15|TRBV7-2|TRBJ2-7
TGTGCCAGCAGCTCAGAGGGACATCTGCTAAGCGAGCAGTACTTC
CASSSEGHLLSEQYF
>.|.|13|TRBV20-1|TRBJ2-1
TGCAGTGCCGCCAAAAGCTCCTACAATGAGCAGTTCTTC
CSAAKSSYNEQFF
>TRBD2|few|16|TRBV7-8|TRBJ2-2
TGTGCCAGCAGCTGGGAGACTAGCGGGGGGGCCGGGGAGCTGTTTTTT
CASSWETSGGAGELFF
>.|.|13|TRBV12-3/TRBV12-4|TRBJ2-7
TGTGCCAGCAGTTTTCAGGGGAGGAACGAGCAGTACTTC
CASSFQGRNEQYF
>.|.|13|TRBV24-1|TRBJ1-1
TGTGCCACCAGTGATTTGTTGTACACTGAAGCTTTCTTT
CATSDLLYTEAFF
>.|many|16|TRBV5-1|TRBJ2-5
TGCGCCAGCAGCTTGGAGGCACCTCAGGGGGGAGAGACCCAGTACTTC
CASSLEAPQGGETQYF
>.|many|16|TRBV7-2|TRBJ2-2
TGTGCCAGCAGCTTATTTGAAAGGGGAGTTTCCGGGGAGCTGTTTTTT
CASSLFERGVSGELFF
>.|few|16|TRBV4-1|TRBJ2-2
TGCGCCAGCAGAGCGTCGAGGGACATCTTCACCGGGGAGCTGTTTTTT
CASRASRDIFTGELFF
>.|many|17|TRBV4-2|TRBJ1-3
TGTGCCAGCAGCCAAGAGGCGGGGGCGACCTCTGGAAACACCATATATTTT
CASSQEAGATSGNTIYF
>.|.|14|TRBV7-9|TRBJ2-5
TGTGCCAGCAGCCCCCGGGACCTGAGGGAGACCCAGTACTTC
CASSPRDLRETQYF
>.|few|15|TRBV20-1|TRBJ1-3
TGCAGTGCCCATAACCGGGCGGTCTATGGAAACACCATATATTTT
CSAHNRAVYGNTIYF
>TRBD2|once|17|TRBV7-2|TRBJ2-1
TGTGCCAGCAGCTACCAATCTGTGGGGGGGGCCTACAATGAGCAGTTCTTC
CASSYQSVGGAYNEQFF
>TRBD1|few|16|TRBV28|TRBJ2-6
TGTGCCAGCAGCTCACGGACAGGGTTAGGGGCCAACGTCCTGACTTTC
CASSSRTGLGANVLTF
>.|many|13|TRBV4-3|TRBJ2-5
TGCGCCAGCAGCCAAGTTATACAAGAGACCCAGTACTTC
CASSQVIQETQYF
>TRBD1|few|16|TRBV20-1|TRBJ1-1
TGCAGTGCTAGGTCTGGACAGGGGGCGGAGGGCACTGAAGCTTTCTTT
CSARSGQGAEGTEAFF
>TRBD1|.|13|TRBV7-9|TRBJ1-2
TGTGCCAGCAGCGAGCGGACAGGGAGCGGCTACACCTTC
CASSERTGSGYTF
>.|few|14|TRBV7-2|TRBJ2-7
TGTGCCAGCAGCTTACTAGGGGCTAGGTACGAGCAGTACTTC
CASSLLGARYEQYF
>.|few|15|TRBV7-9|TRBJ2-2
TGTGCCAGCAGCTTACTGACTAGTGCCACCGGGGAGCTGTTTTTT
CASSLLTSATGELFF
>.|few|13|TRBV20-1|TRBJ1-1
TGCAGTGCTATAGGGGGAACGAACACTGAAGCTTTCTTT
CSAIGGTNTEAFF
>TRBD1|.|14|TRBV5-1|TRBJ1-1
TGCGCCAGCAGCACGACAGGGGTGAACACTGAAGCTTTCTTT
CASSTTGVNTEAFF
>.|few|16|TRBV15|TRBJ2-3
TGTGCCACCAGTCCGTCCAGGGCAGTGGAATCAGATACGCAGTATTTT
CATSPSRAVESDTQYF
>TRBD2|few|15|TRBV6-1|TRBJ2-1
TGTGCCAGCAGATCTAGCGGGAATTCCTACAATGAGCAGTTCTTC
CASRSSGNSYNEQFF